This TCR beta chain was observed in a study of spatial heterogeneity in lung cancer. Study-level information: The donors, 70 or so patients with untreated early-stage non-small cell lung cancer, provided the samples. Each distinct TCR and UMI combination averaged more than ten appearances in raw reads.

Time point reported: blood at routine non-recurrence follow-up after resection. Without sorting, whole RNA was sequenced from tumor, nontumor lung or frozen PBMC. On each TCR cDNA molecule, a unique molecular identifier was present. One entry per CDR3 protein results from TCRdb running MiXCR on the 5' RACE reads. The repertoire holds approximately 50,000 distinct CDR3 sequences, with roughly 7.4% as singletons. This clonotype was detected ten times or more. V lost 1 base to trimming and J lost 4 bases, with 17 bases between them. The CDR3 length is 16 residues. From germline, CDR1 is SEHNR and CDR2 FQNEAQ (reference sequence).

The rearrangement links TRBV7-9 to TRBJ2-7, with D maybe TRBD1 (6 bases). This TCR was sampled from a female donor with early-stage non-small cell lung cancer. The starting material was PBMCs, obtained at follow-up. The CDR3 DNA reads as TGTGCCAGCAGCTTAGACTGGGCGACAGGAATATACGAGCAGTACTTC. Its translation: CASSLDWATGIYEQYF.